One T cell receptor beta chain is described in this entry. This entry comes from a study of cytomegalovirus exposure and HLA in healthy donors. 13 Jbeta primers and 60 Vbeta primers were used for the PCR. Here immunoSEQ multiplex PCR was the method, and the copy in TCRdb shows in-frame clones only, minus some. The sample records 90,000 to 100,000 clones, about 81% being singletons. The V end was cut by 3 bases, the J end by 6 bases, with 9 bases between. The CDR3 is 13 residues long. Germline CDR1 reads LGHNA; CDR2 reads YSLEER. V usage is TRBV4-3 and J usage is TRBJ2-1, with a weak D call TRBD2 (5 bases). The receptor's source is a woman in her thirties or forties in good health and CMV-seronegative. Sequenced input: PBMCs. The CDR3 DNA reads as TGCGCCAGCAGCCAGGAACTAGTCAATGAGCAGTTCTTC. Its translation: CASSQELVNEQFF.